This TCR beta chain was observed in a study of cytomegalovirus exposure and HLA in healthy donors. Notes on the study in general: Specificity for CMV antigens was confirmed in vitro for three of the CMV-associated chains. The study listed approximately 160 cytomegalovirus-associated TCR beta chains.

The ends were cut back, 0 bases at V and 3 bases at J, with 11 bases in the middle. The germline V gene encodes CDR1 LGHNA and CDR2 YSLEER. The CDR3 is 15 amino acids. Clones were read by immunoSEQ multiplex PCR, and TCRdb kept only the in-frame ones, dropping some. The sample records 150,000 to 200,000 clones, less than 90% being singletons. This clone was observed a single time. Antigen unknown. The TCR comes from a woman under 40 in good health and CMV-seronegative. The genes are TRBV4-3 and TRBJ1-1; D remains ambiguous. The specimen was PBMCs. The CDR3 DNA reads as TGCGCCAGCAGCCAAGACCGAGACCTGGACACTGAAGCTTTCTTT. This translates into CASSQDRDLDTEAFF.